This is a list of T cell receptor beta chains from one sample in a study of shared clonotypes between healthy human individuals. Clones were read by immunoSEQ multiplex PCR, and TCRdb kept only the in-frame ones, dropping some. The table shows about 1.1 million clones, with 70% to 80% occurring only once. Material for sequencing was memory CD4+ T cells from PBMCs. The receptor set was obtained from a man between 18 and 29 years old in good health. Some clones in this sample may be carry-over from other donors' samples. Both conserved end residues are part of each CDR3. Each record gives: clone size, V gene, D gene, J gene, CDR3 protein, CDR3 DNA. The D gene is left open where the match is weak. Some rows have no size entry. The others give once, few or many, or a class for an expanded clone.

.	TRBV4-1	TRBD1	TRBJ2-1	CASSPFDRGMSDEQFF	TGCGCCAGCAGCCCGTTCGACAGGGGGATGAGCGATGAGCAGTTCTTC
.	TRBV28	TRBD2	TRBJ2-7	CASRFTSGSYEQYF	TGTGCCAGCAGATTCACTAGCGGATCCTACGAGCAGTACTTC
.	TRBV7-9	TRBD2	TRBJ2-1	CASSLATSGIYNEQFF	TGTGCCAGCAGCTTAGCGACTAGCGGGATCTACAATGAGCAGTTCTTC
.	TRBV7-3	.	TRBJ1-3	CASSLTPGVAGNTIYF	TGTGCCAGCAGCTTAACTCCAGGGGTGGCTGGAAACACCATATATTTT
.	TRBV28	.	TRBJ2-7	CASSFTPSASSYEQYF	TGTGCCAGCAGCTTTACACCTAGCGCCAGCTCCTACGAGCAGTACTTC
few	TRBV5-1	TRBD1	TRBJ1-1	CASSQQGQNTEAFF	TGCGCCAGCAGCCAACAGGGGCAGAACACTGAAGCTTTCTTT
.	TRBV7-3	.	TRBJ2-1	CASSLSSASYNEQFF	TGTGCCAGCAGCTTATCGTCAGCCTCCTACAATGAGCAGTTCTTC
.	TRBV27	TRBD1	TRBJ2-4	CASSLLSGQGPELAKNIQYF	TGTGCCAGCAGTTTACTGTCGGGACAGGGGCCTGAGTTAGCCAAAAACATTCAGTACTTC
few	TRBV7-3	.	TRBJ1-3	CASSLVGGNTIYF	TGTGCCAGCAGCTTAGTTGGCGGAAACACCATATATTTT
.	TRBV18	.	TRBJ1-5	CASSPQTDNQPQHF	TGTGCCAGCTCACCACAGACGGACAATCAGCCCCAGCATTTT
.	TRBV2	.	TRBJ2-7	CASSEQGSLYEQYF	TGTGCCAGCAGTGAGCAGGGATCCCTCTACGAGCAGTACTTC
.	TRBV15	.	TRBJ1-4	CATRARLNEKLFF	TGTGCCACGAGGGCTAGGTTAAATGAAAAACTGTTTTTT
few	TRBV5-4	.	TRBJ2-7	CASSPVGQSYEQYF	TGTGCCAGCAGCCCAGTTGGCCAGTCCTACGAGCAGTACTTC
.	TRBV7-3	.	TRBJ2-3	CASSLMRDSTDTQYF	TGTGCCAGCAGCTTAATGAGGGACAGCACAGATACGCAGTATTTT
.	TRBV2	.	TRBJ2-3	CASSTGLEVSDTQYF	TGTGCCAGCAGTACGGGACTGGAGGTATCAGATACGCAGTATTTT
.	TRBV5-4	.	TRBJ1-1	CASSLRPQQDTEAFF	TGTGCCAGCAGCCTCCGACCCCAACAGGACACTGAAGCTTTCTTT
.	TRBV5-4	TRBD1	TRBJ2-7	CASSSSTGWGHEQYF	TGTGCCAGCAGCTCATCGACAGGGTGGGGCCACGAGCAGTACTTC
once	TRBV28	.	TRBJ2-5	CASSPQGLFLKTQYF	TGTGCCAGCAGTCCCCAGGGTCTGTTTCTTAAGACCCAGTACTTC
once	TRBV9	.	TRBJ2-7	CASSPRSDSYEQYF	TGTGCCAGCAGCCCACGGTCCGATTCATACGAGCAGTACTTC
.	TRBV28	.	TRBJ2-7	CASGKSQRSYEQYF	TGTGCCAGCGGAAAATCCCAGAGAAGCTACGAGCAGTACTTC
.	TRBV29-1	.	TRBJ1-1	CSSRPTQGPNTEAFF	TGCAGCTCCCGGCCTACACAGGGACCGAACACTGAAGCTTTCTTT
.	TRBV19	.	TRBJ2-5	CASSIGGARETQYF	TGTGCCAGTAGTATAGGAGGGGCTCGGGAGACCCAGTACTTC
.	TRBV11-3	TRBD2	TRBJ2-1	CASSIGTSSYNEQFF	TGTGCCAGCAGCATCGGGACTAGCTCCTACAATGAGCAGTTCTTC
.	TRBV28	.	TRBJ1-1	CASSSPITEAFF	TGTGCCAGCAGTTCCCCCATAACTGAAGCTTTCTTT
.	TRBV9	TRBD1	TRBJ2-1	CASSVRDSLEGQFF	TGTGCCAGCAGCGTCCGGGACAGTTTAGAGGGGCAGTTCTTC
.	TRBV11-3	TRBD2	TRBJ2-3	CASSQSSGDTDTQYF	TGTGCCAGCAGCCAGTCTAGCGGGGATACAGATACGCAGTATTTT
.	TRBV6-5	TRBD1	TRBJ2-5	CASSQGTGGRETQYF	TGTGCCAGCAGTCAAGGGACAGGGGGTCGGGAGACCCAGTACTTC
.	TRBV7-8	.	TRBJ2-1	CASMRVSSYNEQFF	TGTGCCAGCATGCGGGTCAGCTCCTACAATGAGCAGTTCTTC